This T cell receptor beta chain stems from a study of cytomegalovirus exposure and HLA in healthy donors. Study-level information: The 100 million to 140 million unique TCR beta sequences, from 150 million to 200 million T cells, were found by an earlier analysis. Overall study results and limits: Across donors, most TCRs were seen rarely, yet some public ones were widespread.

A note on this clone: The antigen remains undetermined.

Vbeta (60) and Jbeta (13) primers were used in the PCR. Study processing details: Per a later analysis, the number of unique TCR beta chains was approximately 80 million, of which around 9.9 million were shared. Clones were read by immunoSEQ multiplex PCR, and TCRdb kept only the in-frame ones, dropping some. D and trimming were read from the DNA, whereas the V and J calls and clone size are those reported in that table. The sample records 90,000 or so clones, approximately 70% being singletons. Germline-derived CDR1 and CDR2 are SNHLY and FYNNEI. V was cut by 0 bases and J by 4 bases, with 7 bases left in between. CDR3 length: 15 amino acids.

The chain combines TRBV2 with TRBJ1-6; D remains ambiguous. Sequenced material: PBMCs. The TCR was taken from a man aged 50-60 years in good health and CMV-seronegative. This CDR3 is CASSEAPGYNSPLHF. CDR3 bases: TGTGCCAGCAGTGAAGCGCCAGGATATAATTCACCCCTCCACTTT.